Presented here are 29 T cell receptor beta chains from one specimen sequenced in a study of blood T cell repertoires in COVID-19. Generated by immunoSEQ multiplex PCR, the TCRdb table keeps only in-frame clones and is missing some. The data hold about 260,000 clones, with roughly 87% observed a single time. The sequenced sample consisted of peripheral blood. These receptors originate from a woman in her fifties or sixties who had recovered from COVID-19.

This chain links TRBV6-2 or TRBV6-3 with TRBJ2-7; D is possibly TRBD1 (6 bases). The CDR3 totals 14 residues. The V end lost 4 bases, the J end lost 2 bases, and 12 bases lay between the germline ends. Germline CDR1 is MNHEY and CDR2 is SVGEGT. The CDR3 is CASSWVTGTYEQYF. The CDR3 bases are TGTGCCAGCAGTTGGGTGACAGGAACCTACGAGCAGTACTTC.

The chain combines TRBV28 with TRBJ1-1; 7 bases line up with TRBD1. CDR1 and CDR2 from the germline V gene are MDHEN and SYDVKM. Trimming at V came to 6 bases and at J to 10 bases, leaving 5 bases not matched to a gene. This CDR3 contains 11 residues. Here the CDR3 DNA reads TGTGCCAGCAGCCCCGGGACAGCAGCTTTCTTT. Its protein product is CASSPGTAAFF.

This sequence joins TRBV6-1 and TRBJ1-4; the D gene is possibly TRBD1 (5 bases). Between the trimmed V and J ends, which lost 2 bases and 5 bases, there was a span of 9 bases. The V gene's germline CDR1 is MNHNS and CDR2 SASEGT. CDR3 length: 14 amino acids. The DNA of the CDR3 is TGTGCCAGCAGTGAAATGCGGGGGAATGAAAAACTGTTTTTT. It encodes CASSEMRGNEKLFF.

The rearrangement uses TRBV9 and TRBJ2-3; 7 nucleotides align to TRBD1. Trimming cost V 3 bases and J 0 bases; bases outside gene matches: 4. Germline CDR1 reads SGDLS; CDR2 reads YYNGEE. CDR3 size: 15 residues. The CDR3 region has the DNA TGTGCCAGCAGCGCTGGGACAGCAAGCACAGATACGCAGTATTTT. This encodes CASSAGTASTDTQYF. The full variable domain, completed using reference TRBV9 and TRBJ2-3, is DSGVTQTPKHLITATGQRVTLRCSPRSGDLSVYWYQQSLDQGLQFLIQYYNGEERAKGNILERFSAQQFPDLHSELNLSSLELGDSALYFCASSAGTASTDTQYFGPGTRLTVL.

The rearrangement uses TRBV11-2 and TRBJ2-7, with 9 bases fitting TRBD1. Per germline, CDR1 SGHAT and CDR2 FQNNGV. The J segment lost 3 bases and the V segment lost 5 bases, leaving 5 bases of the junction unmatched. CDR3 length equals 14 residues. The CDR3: CASSRDRANYEQYF. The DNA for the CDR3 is TGTGCCAGCAGCCGGGACAGGGCAAACTACGAGCAGTACTTC.

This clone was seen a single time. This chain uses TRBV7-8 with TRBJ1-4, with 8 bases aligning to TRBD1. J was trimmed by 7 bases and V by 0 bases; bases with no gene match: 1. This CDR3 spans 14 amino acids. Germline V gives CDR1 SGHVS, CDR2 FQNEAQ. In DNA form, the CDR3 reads TGTGCCAGCAGCTTAGCCAGGGGGCTTGAAAAACTGTTTTTT. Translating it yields CASSLARGLEKLFF.

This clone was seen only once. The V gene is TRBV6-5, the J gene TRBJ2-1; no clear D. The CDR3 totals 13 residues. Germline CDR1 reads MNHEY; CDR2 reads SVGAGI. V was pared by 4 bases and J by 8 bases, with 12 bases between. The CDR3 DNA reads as TGTGCCAGCAGTTCCCCCCCCAGTGATGAGCAGTTCTTC. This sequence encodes CASSSPPSDEQFF.

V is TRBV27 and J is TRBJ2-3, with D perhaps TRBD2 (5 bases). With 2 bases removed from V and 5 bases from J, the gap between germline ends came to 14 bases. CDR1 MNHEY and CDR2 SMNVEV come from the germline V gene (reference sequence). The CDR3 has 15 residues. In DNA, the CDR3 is TGTGCCAGCAGTTTACGGGGATTAAACGAAGATACGCAGTATTTT. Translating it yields CASSLRGLNEDTQYF.

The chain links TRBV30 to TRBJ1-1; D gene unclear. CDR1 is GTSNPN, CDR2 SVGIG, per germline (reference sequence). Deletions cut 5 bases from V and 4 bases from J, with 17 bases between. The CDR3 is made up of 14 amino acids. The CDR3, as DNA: TGTGCCTGGGAATTAAAACGACTGGGCACTGAAGCTTTCTTT. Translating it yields CAWELKRLGTEAFF.

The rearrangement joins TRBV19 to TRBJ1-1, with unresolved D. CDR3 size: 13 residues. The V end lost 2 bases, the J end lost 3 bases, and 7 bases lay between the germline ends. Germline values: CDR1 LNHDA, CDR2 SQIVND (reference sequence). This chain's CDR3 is CASSIFQDTEAFF. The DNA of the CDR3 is TGTGCCAGTAGTATATTCCAGGACACTGAAGCTTTCTTT.

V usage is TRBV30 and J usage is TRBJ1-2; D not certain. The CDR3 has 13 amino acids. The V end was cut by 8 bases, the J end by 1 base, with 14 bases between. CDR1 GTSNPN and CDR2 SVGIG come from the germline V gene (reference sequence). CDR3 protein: CAGSQTLNYGYTF. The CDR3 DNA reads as TGTGCCGGCTCACAGACACTTAACTATGGCTACACCTTC.

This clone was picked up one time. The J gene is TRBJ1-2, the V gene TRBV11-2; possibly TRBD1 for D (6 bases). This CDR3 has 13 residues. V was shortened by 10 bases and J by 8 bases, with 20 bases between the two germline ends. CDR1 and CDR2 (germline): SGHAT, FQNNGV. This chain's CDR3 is CATQGTGKGGYTF. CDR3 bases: TGTGCCACCCAGGGAACAGGGAAGGGCGGCTACACCTTC.

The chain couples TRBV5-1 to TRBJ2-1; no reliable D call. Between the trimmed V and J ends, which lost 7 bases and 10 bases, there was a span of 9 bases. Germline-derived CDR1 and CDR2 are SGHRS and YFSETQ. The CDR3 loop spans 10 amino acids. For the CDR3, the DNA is TGCGCCAGCGGCATGCGGGAGCAGTTCTTC. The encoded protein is CASGMREQFF.

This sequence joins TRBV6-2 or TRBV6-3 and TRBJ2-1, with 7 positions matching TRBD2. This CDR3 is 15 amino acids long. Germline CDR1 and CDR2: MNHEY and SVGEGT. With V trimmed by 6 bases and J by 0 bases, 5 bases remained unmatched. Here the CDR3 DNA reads TGTGCCAGCAGCCGTAGCGGGCTCTCCTACAATGAGCAGTTCTTC. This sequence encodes CASSRSGLSYNEQFF.

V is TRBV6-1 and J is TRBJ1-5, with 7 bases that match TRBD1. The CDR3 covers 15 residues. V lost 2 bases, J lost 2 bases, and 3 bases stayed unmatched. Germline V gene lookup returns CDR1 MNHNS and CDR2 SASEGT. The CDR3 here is CASSENRGGNQPQHF. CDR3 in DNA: TGTGCCAGCAGTGAAAACAGGGGTGGCAATCAGCCCCAGCATTTT.

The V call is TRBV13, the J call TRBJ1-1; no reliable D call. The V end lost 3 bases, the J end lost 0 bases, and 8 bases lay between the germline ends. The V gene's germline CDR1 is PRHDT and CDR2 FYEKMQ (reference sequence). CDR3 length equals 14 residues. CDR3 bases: TGTGCCAGCAGCTTTTCCGGGATGAACACTGAAGCTTTCTTT. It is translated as CASSFSGMNTEAFF.

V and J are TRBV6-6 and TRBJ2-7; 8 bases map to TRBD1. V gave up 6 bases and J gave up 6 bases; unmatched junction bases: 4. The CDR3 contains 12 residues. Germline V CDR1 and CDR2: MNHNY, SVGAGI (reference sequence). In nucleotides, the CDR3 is TGTGCCAGCAGCGGGACAGGAAGCGAGCAGTACTTC. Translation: CASSGTGSEQYF.

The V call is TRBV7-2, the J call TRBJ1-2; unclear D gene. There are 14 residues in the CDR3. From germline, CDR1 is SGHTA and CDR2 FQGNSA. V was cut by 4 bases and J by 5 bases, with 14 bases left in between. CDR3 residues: CASSSSGGGYGYTF. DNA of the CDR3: TGTGCCAGCAGCTCCAGCGGAGGAGGGTATGGCTACACCTTC.

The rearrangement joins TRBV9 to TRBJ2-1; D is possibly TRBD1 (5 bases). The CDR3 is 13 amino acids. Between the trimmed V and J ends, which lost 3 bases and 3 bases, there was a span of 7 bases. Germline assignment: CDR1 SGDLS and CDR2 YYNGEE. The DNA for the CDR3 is TGTGCCAGCAGCGGCGACAGCTACAATGAGCAGTTCTTC. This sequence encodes CASSGDSYNEQFF.

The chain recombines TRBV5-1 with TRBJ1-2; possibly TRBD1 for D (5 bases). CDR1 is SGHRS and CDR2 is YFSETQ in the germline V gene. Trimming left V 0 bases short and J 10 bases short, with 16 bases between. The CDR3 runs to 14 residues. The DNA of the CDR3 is TGCGCCAGCAGCTTGGGGGGCCGTCCGACTGTCTACACCTTC. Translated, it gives CASSLGGRPTVYTF. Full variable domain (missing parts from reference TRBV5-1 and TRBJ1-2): KAGVTQTPRYLIKTRGQQVTLSCSPISGHRSVSWYQQTPGQGLQFLFEYFSETQRNKGNFPGRFSGRQFSNSRSEMNVSTLELGDSALYLCASSLGGRPTVYTFGSGTRLTVV.

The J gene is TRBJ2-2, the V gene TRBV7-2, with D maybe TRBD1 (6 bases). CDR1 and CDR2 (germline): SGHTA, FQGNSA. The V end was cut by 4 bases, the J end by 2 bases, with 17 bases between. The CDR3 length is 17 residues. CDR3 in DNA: TGTGCCAGCAGCTCCCGCCTCGGACAGATAAACACCGGGGAGCTGTTTTTT. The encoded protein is CASSSRLGQINTGELFF.

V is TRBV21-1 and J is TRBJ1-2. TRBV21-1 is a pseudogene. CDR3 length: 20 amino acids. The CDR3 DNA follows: TGTGCCAGCAGCAAAGCGCTAAGAATGGGAGGAGAGATCCGAGACTATGGCTACACCTTC. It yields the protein CASSKALRMGGEIRDYGYTF.

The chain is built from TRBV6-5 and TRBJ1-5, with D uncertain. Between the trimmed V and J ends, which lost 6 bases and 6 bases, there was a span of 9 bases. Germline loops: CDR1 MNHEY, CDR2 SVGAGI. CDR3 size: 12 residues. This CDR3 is CASRLPGQPQHF. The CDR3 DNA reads TGTGCCAGCAGACTCCCCGGTCAGCCCCAGCATTTT.

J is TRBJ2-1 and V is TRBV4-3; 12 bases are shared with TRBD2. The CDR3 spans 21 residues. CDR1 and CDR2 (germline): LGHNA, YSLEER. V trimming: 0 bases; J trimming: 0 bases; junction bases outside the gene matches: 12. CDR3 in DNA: TGCGCCAGCAGCCAAGATCTGGCTAGCGGGAGGGCCGAGTCCTCCTACAATGAGCAGTTCTTC. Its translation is CASSQDLASGRAESSYNEQFF.

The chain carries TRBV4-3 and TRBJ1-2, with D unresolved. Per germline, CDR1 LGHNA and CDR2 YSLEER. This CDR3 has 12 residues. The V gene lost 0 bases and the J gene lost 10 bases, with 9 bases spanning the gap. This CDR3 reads CASSQDLRDYTF. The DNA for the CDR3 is TGCGCCAGCAGCCAAGATCTGCGGGACTACACCTTC.

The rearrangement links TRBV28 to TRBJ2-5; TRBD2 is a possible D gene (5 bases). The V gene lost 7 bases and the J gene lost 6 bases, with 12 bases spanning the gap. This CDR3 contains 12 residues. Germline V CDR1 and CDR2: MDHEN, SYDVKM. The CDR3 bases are TGTGCCAGCAATGCTGCCGGGAAGACCCAGTACTTC. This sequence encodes CASNAAGKTQYF.

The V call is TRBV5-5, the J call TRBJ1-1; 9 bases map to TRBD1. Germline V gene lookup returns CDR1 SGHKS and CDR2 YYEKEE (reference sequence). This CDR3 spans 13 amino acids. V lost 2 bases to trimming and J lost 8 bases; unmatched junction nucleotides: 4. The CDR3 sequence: CASSFTGGKEAFF. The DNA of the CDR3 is TGTGCCAGCAGCTTCACAGGGGGCAAAGAAGCTTTCTTT.

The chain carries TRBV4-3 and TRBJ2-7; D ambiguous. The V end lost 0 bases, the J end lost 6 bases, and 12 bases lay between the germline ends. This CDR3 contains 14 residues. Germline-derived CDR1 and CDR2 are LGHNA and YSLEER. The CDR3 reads CASSQDWLAVEQYF. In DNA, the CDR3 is TGCGCCAGCAGCCAAGATTGGCTCGCAGTCGAGCAGTACTTC.

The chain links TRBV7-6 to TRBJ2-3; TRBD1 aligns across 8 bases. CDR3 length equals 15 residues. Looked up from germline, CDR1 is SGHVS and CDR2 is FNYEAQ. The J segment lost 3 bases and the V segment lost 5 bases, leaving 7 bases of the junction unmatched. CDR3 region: CASSAAGGSTDTQYF. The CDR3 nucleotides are TGTGCCAGCAGCGCCGCAGGGGGCTCGACAGATACGCAGTATTTT.